The present T cell receptor (beta chain) was sequenced within a study of T cells in Graves' hyperthyroidism and ophthalmopathy. Overall study findings and caveats: A 13 V-J model separated ophthalmopathy from stable hyperthyroidism. Peripheral blood also featured most of the thyroid clonotypes expanded above 0.001.

This clonotype has at least ten counts. Its antigen is still unknown. TCR beta CDR3 sequences were amplified from RNA transcripts. Carried out on the TCR CDR3, a first-round RT-PCR used the HTBI primer set. One entry per CDR3 protein, called by TCRdb with MiXCR from the multiplex PCR reads. The data show a few hundred thousand distinct CDR3 sequences, around 14% seen once. Clinical symptoms, serum thyroxine and TRAb, thyroid ultrasound and orbital computed tomography together formed the diagnostic basis. Using around 10 ml of fresh peripheral blood, PBMCs were prepared. Germline trimming cut 4 bases from V and 3 bases from J; bases unmatched to any gene: 6. This CDR3 spans 16 amino acids. Germline CDR1 reads SGHAT; CDR2 reads FQNNGV.

V gene TRBV11-2 combines with J gene TRBJ2-3; 11 bases line up with TRBD1. The source of this sequence is a woman in her twenties or thirties with Graves' hyperthyroidism. The source material was blood. The CDR3: CASSSTGTGGTDTQYF. Here the CDR3 DNA reads TGTGCCAGCAGCTCGACCGGGACAGGGGGGACAGATACGCAGTATTTT.